This record concerns one T cell receptor (beta chain) sequence. The clone's antigen remains unknown. No much larger clone is present one base from it, and per-base qualities are unavailable. The donors were healthy, HIV-negative adults with no recently reported acute infections or vaccinations. Every donor was a Caucasian adult living in Nashville, Tennessee, USA. For unsorted samples, some 100 million PBMCs were counted and genomic DNA was extracted with the QIAamp DNA Blood Mini kit. Blood was obtained by leukapheresis, after which PBMCs were separated by Ficoll-Histopaque density gradient centrifugation and cryopreserved in liquid nitrogen vapor phase. The data belong to a study of shared clonotypes between healthy human individuals (dated by TCRdb to about 2020). For the wider study: Two women and a few men aged 18 to 49 years were included in the cohort. To estimate repertoire size and how much clonotype sharing occurs between individuals, the study deeply sequenced the blood TCR repertoires of 5 or 6 healthy adults. To increase sequencing depth and limit assay-specific biases, different laboratories used diverse techniques to prepare libraries and sequence TCR repertoires. Per donor, leukapheresis produced somewhere between about 0.9 and 9.5 billion PBMCs.

Trimming accounts for 0 bases at V and 5 bases at J, while the number of junction bases matched to no gene is 7. CDR1 and CDR2 are drawn from the germline V gene (reference sequence): GTSNPN, SVGIG. Inclusive of the bounding cysteine and phenylalanine, the CDR3 is 14 residues long. CDR3 DNA only is kept here, 42 bases in frame from base 1. Using the deep immunoSEQ assay, TCR CDR3 regions were amplified from genomic DNA by multiplex PCR. For each cell subset, the extracted genomic DNA was distributed evenly across all wells of several immunoSEQ 96-well plates, and each plate served as one replicate. For unsorted PBMC, each replicate PCR was loaded with approximately 300 ng genomic DNA, equivalent to 30,000 or so T cell genomes. Genomic DNA from unsorted PBMC was sequenced over ten immunoSEQ deep assay plates. Purified libraries were quantified with a Qubit 3.0 fluorometer, sized on a Bioanalyzer 2100, and re-quantified with the KAPA Library Quantification kit. A separate single-read 150-cycle Illumina NextSeq 550 flow cell was used to sequence each immunoSEQ 96-well plate. The paper's processing steps were these. The immunoSEQ output contained only junctional sequences without quality scores, so filtering could not match that applied to full-length reads. To assign V/J genes and CDR3, sequences were annotated against IMGT germline references using PyIR, a Python wrapper for IgBLAST v1.9. Reads were removed for weak V/J assignments (E-value above 1e-6), missing CDR3, stop codons, out-of-frame junctions, or ambiguous translated residues. V3J clonotypes were defined as sequences sharing the same inferred V gene, J gene, and CDR3 amino acid sequence. The percentage overlap between two repertoires was calculated by dividing the number of shared unique clonotypes by the size of the smaller repertoire. Three approaches were used to assess repertoire richness: RTK rarefaction, the Chao1 estimator, and Recon v2.1 estimates of unobserved clonotypes. In TCRdb, the immuneACCESS table is reduced to in-frame sequences with V and J assigned. These tables do not hold every clone; where another copy was compared, an unresolved V gene accounts for under half, and the others remain unexplained. D and trimming come from the DNA, and the V and J calls and clone size come from that table. The sample has a few hundred thousand clones on record, 70% to 85% of them singletons. Of the sample, 10% to 15% falls within the top ten clones.

General conclusions and limits of the study: Pairwise subsampling led to the expectation that sequencing depth would affect the degree of clonotype sharing among donors. Sampling was limited to blood, and TCR repertoires in tissue likely differ from TCR repertoires in blood. Because the study included a small number of donors, the genetic and exposure-history diversity represented was limited.

The sequence is built from TRBV30 and TRBJ2-7, and TRBD1 matches 7 of the central bases. Material: PBMCs. The TCR comes from a woman aged 40 to 55 in good health. Some clones in this sample may be carry-over from other donors' samples. The DNA sequence is as follows: TGTGCCTGGAGTGTACAGGGGTACGTCCACGAGCAGTACTTC. Translated, it gives CAWSVQGYVHEQYF.